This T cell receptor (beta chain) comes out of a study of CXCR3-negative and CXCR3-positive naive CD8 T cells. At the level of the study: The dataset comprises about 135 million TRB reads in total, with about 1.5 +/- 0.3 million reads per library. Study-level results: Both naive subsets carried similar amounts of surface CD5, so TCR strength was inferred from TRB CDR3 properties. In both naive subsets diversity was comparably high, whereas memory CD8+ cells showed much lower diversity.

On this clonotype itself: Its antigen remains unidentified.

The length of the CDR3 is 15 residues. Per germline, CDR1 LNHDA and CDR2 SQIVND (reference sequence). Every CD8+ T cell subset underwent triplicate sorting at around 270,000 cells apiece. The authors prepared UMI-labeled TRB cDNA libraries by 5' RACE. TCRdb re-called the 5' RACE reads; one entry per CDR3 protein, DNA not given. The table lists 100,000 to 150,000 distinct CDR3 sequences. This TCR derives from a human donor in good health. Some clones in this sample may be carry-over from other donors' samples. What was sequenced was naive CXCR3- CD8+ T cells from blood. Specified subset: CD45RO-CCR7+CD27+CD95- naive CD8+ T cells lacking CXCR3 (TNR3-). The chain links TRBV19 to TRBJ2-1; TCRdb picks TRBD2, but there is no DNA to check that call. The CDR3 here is CASISGGPYYNEQFF.